This TCR beta chain is drawn from a study of monozygotic twins with inflammatory bowel disease. Whole-study results and caveats: Support was lacking for any single strong IBD-associated signal or clonotype. T cell subtypes that differed could not be told apart.

TCRdb re-called the 5' RACE reads; one entry per CDR3 protein, DNA not given. Its clone listing holds 300,000 to 350,000 distinct CDR3 sequences. Notes on this clonotype: As yet, its antigen is unknown.

This CDR3 region has 14 residues. Germline V gene data show CDR1 as MNHEY and CDR2 as SMNVEV (reference sequence). The source of this sequence is a human donor with ulcerative colitis or Crohn's disease, or a healthy co-twin of an affected twin (not recorded which). Sequencing was done on a sample of blood. J is TRBJ1-5 and V is TRBV27; TCRdb designates TRBD1, a call that cannot be tested without DNA. CDR3 sequence reads: CASSPGQYNQPQHF.